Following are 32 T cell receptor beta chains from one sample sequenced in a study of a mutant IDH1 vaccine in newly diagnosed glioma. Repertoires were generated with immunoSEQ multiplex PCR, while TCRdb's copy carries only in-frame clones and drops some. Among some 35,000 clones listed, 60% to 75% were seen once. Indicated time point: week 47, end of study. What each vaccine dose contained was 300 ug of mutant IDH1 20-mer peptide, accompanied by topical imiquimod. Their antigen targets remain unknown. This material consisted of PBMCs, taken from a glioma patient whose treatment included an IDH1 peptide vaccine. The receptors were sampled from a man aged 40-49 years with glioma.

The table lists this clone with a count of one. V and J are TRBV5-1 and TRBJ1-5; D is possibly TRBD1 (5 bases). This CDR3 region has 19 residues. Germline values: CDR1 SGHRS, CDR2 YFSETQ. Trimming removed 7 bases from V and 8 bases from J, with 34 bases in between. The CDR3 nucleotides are TGCGCCAGCCCCTACCCTGATCACATACCCAGGGATGGGTATAAGCCCCAGCATTTT. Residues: CASPYPDHIPRDGYKPQHF.

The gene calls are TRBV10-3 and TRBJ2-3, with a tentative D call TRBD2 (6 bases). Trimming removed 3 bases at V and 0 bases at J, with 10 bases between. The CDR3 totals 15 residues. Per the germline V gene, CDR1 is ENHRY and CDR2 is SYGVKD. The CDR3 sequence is CAISDLLASTDTQYF. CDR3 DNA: TGTGCCATCAGTGACCTCCTAGCGAGCACAGATACGCAGTATTTT.

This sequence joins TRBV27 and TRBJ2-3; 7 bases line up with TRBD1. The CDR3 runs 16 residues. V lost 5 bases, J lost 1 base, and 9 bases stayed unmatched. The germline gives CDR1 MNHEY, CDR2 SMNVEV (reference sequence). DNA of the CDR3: TGTGCCAGCAGTCCACGAACAGGGGATGGCACAGATACGCAGTATTTT. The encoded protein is CASSPRTGDGTDTQYF.

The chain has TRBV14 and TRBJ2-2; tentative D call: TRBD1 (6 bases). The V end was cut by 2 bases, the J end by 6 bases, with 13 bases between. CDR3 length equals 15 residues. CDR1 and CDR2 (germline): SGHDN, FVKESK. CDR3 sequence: CASSQRNRAAGELFF. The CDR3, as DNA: TGTGCCAGCAGCCAAAGGAACAGGGCGGCCGGGGAGCTGTTTTTT.

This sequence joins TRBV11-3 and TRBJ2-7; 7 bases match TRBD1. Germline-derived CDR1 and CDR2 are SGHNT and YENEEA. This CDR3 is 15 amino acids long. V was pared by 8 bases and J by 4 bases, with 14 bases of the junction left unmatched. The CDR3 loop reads CASEDEYDRAYEQYF. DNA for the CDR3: TGTGCCAGCGAGGACGAATATGACAGGGCATACGAGCAGTACTTC.

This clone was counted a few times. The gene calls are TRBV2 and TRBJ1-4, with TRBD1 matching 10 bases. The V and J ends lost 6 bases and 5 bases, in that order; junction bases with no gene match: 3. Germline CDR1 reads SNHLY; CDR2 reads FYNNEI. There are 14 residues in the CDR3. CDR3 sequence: CASSPGQGNEKLFF. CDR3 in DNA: TGTGCCAGCAGCCCGGGACAGGGGAATGAAAAACTGTTTTTT.

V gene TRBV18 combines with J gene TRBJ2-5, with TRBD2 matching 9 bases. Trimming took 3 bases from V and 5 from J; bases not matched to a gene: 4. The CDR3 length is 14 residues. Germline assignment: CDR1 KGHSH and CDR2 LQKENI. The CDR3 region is CASSPRTSVETQYF. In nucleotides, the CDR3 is TGTGCCAGCTCACCCCGGACTAGCGTGGAGACCCAGTACTTC.

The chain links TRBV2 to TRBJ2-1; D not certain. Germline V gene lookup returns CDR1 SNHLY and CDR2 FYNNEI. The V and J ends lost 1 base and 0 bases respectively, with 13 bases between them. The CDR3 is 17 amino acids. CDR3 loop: CASSEVDPKSSYNEQFF. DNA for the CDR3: TGTGCCAGCAGTGAAGTGGATCCAAAGTCCTCCTACAATGAGCAGTTCTTC.

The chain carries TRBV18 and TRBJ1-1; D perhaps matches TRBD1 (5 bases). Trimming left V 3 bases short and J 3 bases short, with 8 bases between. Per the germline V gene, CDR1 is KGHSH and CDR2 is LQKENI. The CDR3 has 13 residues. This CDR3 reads CASSPRGDTEAFF. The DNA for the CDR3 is TGTGCCAGCTCACCCCGGGGGGACACTGAAGCTTTCTTT.

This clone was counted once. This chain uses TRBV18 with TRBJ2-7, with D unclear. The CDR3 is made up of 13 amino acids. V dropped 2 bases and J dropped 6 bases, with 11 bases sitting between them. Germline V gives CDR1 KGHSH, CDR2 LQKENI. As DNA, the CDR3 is TGTGCCAGCTCACCAAACACGGCCCGCGAGCAGTACGTC. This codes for CASSPNTAREQYV.

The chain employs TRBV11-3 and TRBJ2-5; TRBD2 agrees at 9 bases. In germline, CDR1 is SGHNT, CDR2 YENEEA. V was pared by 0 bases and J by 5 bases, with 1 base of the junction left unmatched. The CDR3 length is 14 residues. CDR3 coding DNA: TGTGCCAGCAGCTTAGAACTAGCGGGTGAGACCCAGTACTTC. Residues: CASSLELAGETQYF.

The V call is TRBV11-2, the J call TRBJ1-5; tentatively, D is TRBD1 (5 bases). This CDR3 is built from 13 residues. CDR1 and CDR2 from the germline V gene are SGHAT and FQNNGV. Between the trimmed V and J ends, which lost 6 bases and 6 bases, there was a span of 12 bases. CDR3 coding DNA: TGTGCCAGCAGTCCCGGGCAGGGTCAGCCCCAGCATTTT. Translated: CASSPGQGQPQHF.

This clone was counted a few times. CDR3 protein: CSARQGIEQYV. The DNA for the CDR3 is TGCAGTGCTAGACAGGGGATCGAGCAGTACGTC. This sequence joins TRBV20-1 and TRBJ2-7; a weak D match, TRBD1 (6 bases). Germline V CDR1 and CDR2: DFQATT, SNEGSKA (reference sequence). V was cut by 2 bases and J by 6 bases, with 8 bases left in between. The CDR3 is made up of 11 amino acids.

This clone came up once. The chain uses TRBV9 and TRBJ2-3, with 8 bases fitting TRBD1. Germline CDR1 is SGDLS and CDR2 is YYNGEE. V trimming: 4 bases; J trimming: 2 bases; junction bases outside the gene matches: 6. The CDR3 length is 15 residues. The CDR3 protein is CASSPGGRNTDTQYF. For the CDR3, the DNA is TGTGCCAGCAGCCCAGGGGGCAGAAACACAGATACGCAGTATTTT.

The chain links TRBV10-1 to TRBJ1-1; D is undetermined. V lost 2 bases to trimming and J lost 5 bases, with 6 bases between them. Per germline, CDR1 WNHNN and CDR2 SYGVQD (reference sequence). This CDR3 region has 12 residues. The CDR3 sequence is CASSEGETEAFF. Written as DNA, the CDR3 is TGCGCCAGCAGTGAGGGAGAGACTGAAGCTTTCTTT.

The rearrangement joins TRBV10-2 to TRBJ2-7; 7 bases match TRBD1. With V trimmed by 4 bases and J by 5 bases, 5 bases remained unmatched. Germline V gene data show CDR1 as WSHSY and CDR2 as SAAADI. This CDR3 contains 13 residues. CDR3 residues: CASSGQGFDEQYF. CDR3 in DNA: TGCGCCAGCAGTGGACAGGGTTTCGACGAGCAGTACTTC.

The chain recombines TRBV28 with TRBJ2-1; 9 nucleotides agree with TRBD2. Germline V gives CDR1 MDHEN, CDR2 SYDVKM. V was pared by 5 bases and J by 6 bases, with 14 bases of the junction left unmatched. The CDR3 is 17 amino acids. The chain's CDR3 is CASSTLGAGGRGNEQFF. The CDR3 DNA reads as TGTGCCAGCAGTACCTTGGGGGCGGGAGGGCGTGGCAATGAGCAGTTCTTC.

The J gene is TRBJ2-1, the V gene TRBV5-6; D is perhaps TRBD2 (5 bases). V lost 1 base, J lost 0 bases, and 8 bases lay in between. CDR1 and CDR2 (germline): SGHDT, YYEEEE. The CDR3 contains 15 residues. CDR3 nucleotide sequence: TGTGCCAGCAGCTTGATTCGGGGCTCCTACAATGAGCAGTTCTTC. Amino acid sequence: CASSLIRGSYNEQFF.

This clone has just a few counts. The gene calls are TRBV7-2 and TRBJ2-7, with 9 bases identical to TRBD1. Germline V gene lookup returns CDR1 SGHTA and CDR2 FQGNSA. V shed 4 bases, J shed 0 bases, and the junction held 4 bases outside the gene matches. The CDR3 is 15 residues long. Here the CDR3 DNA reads TGTGCCAGCAGCTCAAGGACAGGGGACTCCTACGAGCAGTACTTC. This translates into CASSSRTGDSYEQYF.

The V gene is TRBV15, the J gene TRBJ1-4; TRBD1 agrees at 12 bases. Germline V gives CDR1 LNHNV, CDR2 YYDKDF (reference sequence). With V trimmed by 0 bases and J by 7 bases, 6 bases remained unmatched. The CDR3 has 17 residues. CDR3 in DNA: TGTGCCACCAGCAGAGATCGGGACAGGGGGCAGGGTGAAAAACTGTTTTTT. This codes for CATSRDRDRGQGEKLFF. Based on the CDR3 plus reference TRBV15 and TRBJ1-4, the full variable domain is DAMVIQNPRYQVTQFGKPVTLSCSQTLNHNVMYWYQQKSSQAPKLLFHYYDKDFNNEADTPDNFQSRRPNTSFCFLDIRSPGLGDTAMYLCATSRDRDRGQGEKLFFGSGTQLSVL.

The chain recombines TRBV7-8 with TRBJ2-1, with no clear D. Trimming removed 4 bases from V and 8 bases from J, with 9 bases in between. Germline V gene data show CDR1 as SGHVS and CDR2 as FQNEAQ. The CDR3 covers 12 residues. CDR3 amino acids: CASSSQGYEQFF. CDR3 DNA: TGTGCCAGCAGCTCTCAAGGGTATGAGCAGTTCTTC.

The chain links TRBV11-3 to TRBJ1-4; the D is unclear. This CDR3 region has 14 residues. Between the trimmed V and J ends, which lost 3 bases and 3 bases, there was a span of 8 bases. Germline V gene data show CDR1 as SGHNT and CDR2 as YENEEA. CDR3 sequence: CASSLSPSNEKLFF. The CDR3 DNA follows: TGTGCCAGCAGCTTGTCGCCGTCTAATGAAAAACTGTTTTTT.

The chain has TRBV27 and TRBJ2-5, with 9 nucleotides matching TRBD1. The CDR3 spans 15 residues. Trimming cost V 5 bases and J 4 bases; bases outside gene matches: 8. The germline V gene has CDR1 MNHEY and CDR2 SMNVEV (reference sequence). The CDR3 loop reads CASSPQGAVGETQYF. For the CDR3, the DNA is TGTGCCAGCAGTCCACAGGGGGCAGTAGGAGAGACCCAGTACTTC.

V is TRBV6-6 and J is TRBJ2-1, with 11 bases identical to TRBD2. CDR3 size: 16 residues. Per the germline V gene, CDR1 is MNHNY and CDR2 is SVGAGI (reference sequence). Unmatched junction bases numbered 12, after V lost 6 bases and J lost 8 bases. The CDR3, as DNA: TGTGCCAGCAGCCGTGGGACTAGCGGAAATGTAGATGAGCAGTTCTTC. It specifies CASSRGTSGNVDEQFF.

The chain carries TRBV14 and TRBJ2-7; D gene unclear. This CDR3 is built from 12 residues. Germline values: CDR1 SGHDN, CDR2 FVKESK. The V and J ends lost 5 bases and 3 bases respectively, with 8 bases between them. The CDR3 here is CASSTGFYEQYF. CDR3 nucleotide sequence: TGTGCCAGCAGCACCGGGTTCTACGAGCAGTACTTC.

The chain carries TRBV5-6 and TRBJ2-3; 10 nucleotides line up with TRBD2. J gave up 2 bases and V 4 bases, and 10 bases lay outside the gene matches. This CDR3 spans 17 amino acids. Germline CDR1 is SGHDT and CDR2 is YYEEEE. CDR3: CASSRRVGTSVTDTQYF. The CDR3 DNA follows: TGTGCCAGCAGCCGGAGGGTGGGGACTAGCGTCACAGATACGCAGTATTTT. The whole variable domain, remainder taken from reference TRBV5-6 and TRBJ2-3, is DAGVTQSPTHLIKTRGQQVTLRCSPKSGHDTVSWYQQALGQGPQFIFQYYEEEERQRGNFPDRFSGHQFPNYSSELNVNALLLGDSALYLCASSRRVGTSVTDTQYFGPGTRLTVL.

The CDR3 spells CASSLPEAYNYGYTF. For the CDR3, the DNA is TGTGCCAGCAGCTTACCGGAGGCTTATAACTATGGCTACACCTTC. The chain couples TRBV7-9 to TRBJ1-2, with D hard to call. The CDR3 consists of 15 residues. Germline CDR1 SEHNR, CDR2 FQNEAQ (reference sequence). The V and J ends lost 2 bases and 1 base respectively, with 11 bases between them.

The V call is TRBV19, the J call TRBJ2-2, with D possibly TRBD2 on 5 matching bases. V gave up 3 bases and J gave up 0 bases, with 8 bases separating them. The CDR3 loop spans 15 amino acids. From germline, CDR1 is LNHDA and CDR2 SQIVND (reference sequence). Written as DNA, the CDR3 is TGTGCCAGTAGTATTCAAGCGGCGAACACCGGGGAGCTGTTTTTT. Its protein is CASSIQAANTGELFF. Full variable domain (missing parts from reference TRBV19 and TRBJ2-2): DGGITQSPKYLFRKEGQNVTLSCEQNLNHDAMYWYRQDPGQGLRLIYYSQIVNDFQKGDIAEGYSVSREKKESFPLTVTSAQKNPTAFYLCASSIQAANTGELFFGEGSRLTVL.

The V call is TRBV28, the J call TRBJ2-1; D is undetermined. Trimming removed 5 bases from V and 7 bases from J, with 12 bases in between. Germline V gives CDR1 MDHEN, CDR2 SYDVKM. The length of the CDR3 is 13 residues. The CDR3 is CASSPSVGNEQFF. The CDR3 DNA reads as TGTGCCAGCAGTCCGTCGGTCGGGAATGAGCAGTTCTTC.

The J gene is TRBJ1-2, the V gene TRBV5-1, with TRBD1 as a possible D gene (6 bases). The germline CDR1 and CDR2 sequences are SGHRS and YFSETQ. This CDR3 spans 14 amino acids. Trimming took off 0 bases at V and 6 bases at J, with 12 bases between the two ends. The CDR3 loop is CASSLGGGDNGYTF. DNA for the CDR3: TGCGCCAGCAGCTTGGGAGGGGGAGACAATGGCTACACCTTC.

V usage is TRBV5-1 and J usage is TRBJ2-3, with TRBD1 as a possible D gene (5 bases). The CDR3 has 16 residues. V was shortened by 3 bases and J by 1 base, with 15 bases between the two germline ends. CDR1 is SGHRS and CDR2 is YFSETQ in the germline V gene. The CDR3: CASSSEGAWGTDTQYF. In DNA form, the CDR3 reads TGCGCCAGCAGCTCAGAAGGGGCCTGGGGCACAGATACGCAGTATTTT. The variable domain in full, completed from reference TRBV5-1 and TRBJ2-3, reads KAGVTQTPRYLIKTRGQQVTLSCSPISGHRSVSWYQQTPGQGLQFLFEYFSETQRNKGNFPGRFSGRQFSNSRSEMNVSTLELGDSALYLCASSSEGAWGTDTQYFGPGTRLTVL.

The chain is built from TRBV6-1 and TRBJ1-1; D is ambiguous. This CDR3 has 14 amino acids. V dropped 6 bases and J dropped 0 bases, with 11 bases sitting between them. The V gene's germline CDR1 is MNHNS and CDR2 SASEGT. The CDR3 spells CASRRTDMNTEAFF. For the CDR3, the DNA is TGTGCCAGCAGAAGGACCGATATGAACACTGAAGCTTTCTTT.